This T cell receptor beta chain was observed in a study of Graves' ophthalmopathy and Graves' hyperthyroidism. Amplification of TCR beta CDR3 regions used RNA transcripts. An initial RT-PCR round employing HTBI primers preceded a second-round multiplex PCR. Each CDR3 protein gets one entry after TCRdb re-called the multiplex PCR reads with MiXCR. This sample carries 650,000 to 900,000 distinct CDR3 sequences, 35% to 50% of them seen once, and the ten largest clones take about 40%. Study results and caveats: Most thyroid-expanded clonotypes exceeding 0.001 frequency were also found in blood.

This clonotype was recorded many times. No antigen is known for it. The sequence was collected from an adult man with Graves' ophthalmopathy. The specimen sequenced was peripheral blood.

DNA of the CDR3: TGTGCCAGCAGCTTGGGACAGGGAGCGGGGGAGCAGTACTTC. Amino acid sequence: CASSLGQGAGEQYF. The chain carries TRBV7-9 and TRBJ2-7; 9 nucleotides match TRBD1. The CDR3 consists of 14 residues. The germline V gene has CDR1 SEHNR and CDR2 FQNEAQ (reference sequence). Trimming removed 3 bases from V and 7 bases from J; junction bases left unmatched: 7.